This TCR beta chain was identified in a study of blood T cells in healthy people across ages. Study outcomes and limitations: Naive T cell percentage showed a strong correlation with TCR beta diversity.

The use of a sample-barcoded 5' primer and a J-beta primer mix characterized a second PCR of roughly 6 to 11 cycles. Each CDR3 protein gets one entry after TCRdb re-called the 5' RACE reads with MiXCR. The sample lists about 800,000 distinct CDR3 sequences; 20% to 25% were seen once. The CDR3 runs to 15 residues. J lost 7 bases, V lost 6 bases, and 12 bases had no gene match. This clonotype occurred a few times. The target antigen is unknown. These same records also appear under a second study, on T cells of mothers and their children. From that report: Thymic selection molds TCR recombination output in a comparable way in related and unrelated pairs.

The V gene is TRBV12-3 or TRBV12-4, the J gene TRBJ1-1, with TRBD1 matching over 9 bases. The receptor was derived from a boy aged 10-17 years in good health. The material sequenced was blood. CDR3 sequence reads: CASSPNTGGAGEAFF. As DNA, the CDR3 is TGTGCCAGCAGCCCTAATACAGGGGGCGCCGGTGAAGCTTTCTTT.